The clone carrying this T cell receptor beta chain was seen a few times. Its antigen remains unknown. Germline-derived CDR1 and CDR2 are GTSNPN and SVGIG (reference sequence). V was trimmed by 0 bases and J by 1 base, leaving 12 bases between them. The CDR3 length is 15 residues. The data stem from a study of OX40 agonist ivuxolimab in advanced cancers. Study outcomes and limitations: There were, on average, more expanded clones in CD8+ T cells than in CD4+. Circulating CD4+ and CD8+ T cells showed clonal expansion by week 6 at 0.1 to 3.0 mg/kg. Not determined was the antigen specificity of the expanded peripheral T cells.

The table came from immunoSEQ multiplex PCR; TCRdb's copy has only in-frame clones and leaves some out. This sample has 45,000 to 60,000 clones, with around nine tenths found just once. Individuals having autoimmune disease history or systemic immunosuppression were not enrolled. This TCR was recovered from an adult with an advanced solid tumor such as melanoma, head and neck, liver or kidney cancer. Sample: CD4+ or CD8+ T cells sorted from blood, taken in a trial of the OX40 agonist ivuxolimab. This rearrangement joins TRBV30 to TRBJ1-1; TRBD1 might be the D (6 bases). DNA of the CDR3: TGTGCCTGGAGTGTACAGGGTGGAAGGAACACTGAAGCTTTCTTT. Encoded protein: CAWSVQGGRNTEAFF.